Below are 19 T cell receptor beta chains sequenced from a single sample in a study of regulatory T cells in long-lasting Graves disease. Building of the TCR beta libraries involved iRepertoire HTBI primers and Arm-PCR of CDR3 regions. TCRdb re-called the multiplex PCR reads with MiXCR, one entry per CDR3 protein. The repertoire consists of around 250,000 distinct CDR3 sequences, with about 20% occurring once and the leading ten covering around 15%. Time point given: newly diagnosed GD, antithyroid drugs for less than 3 months. Researchers made the TCR library from RNA that was extracted from PBMCs. The sample also formed part of further work on T cells in Graves' hyperthyroidism and ophthalmopathy.

The input for sequencing was peripheral blood mononuclear cells (PBMCs), taken at new diagnosis, from a patient treated with antithyroid drugs. The receptor set was obtained from a woman younger than 45 with Graves disease.

This clonotype was recorded at least ten times. The rearrangement uses TRBV5-1 and TRBJ1-1; no reliable D call. The germline CDR1 and CDR2 sequences are SGHRS and YFSETQ. Trimming took 0 bases from V and 1 from J, leaving 10 bases between them. CDR3 length: 15 residues. The CDR3 region is CASSLEGLGNTEAFF. The CDR3 region has the DNA TGCGCCAGCAGCTTGGAAGGACTGGGGAACACTGAAGCTTTCTTT. Full variable domain (remainder filled in from reference TRBV5-1 and TRBJ1-1): KAGVTQTPRYLIKTRGQQVTLSCSPISGHRSVSWYQQTPGQGLQFLFEYFSETQRNKGNFPGRFSGRQFSNSRSEMNVSTLELGDSALYLCASSLEGLGNTEAFFGQGTRLTVV.

Many counts were recorded for this clonotype. The chain combines TRBV7-6 with TRBJ1-6, with a possible D match to TRBD1 (5 bases). CDR1 is SGHVS, CDR2 FNYEAQ, per germline. V was clipped by 5 bases and J by 0 bases, with 17 bases between them. The CDR3 contains 18 residues. The CDR3 here is CASSGRTFPSSYNSPLHF. CDR3 bases: TGTGCCAGCAGCGGCCGGACATTCCCGAGCTCCTATAATTCACCCCTCCACTTT.

This clonotype was seen many times. This chain joins TRBV10-3 and TRBJ1-2, with TRBD1 as a possible D gene (6 bases). CDR1 and CDR2 from the germline V gene are ENHRY and SYGVKD. The CDR3 loop spans 14 amino acids. Trimming stripped 4 bases from V and 8 bases from J, with 17 bases between. The CDR3 loop is CAISVGGGLGGYTF. CDR3 sequence (DNA): TGTGCCATCAGTGTTGGTGGGGGCCTGGGGGGCTACACCTTC.

This clonotype was detected many times. The chain is built from TRBV29-1 and TRBJ2-2; maybe TRBD2 (6 bases). Germline V gene data show CDR1 as SQVTM and CDR2 as ANQGSEA. The CDR3 runs to 15 residues. Trimming removed 6 bases at V and 4 bases at J, with 18 bases between. The CDR3 is CSVRGRGVSTGELFF. The CDR3 DNA sequence: TGCAGCGTGAGGGGTCGCGGGGTGAGCACCGGGGAGCTGTTTTTT.

The sample holds a few counts of this clonotype. The V call is TRBV10-3, the J call TRBJ1-2, with 9 bases identical to TRBD1. The V and J ends lost 11 bases and 4 bases, in that order; junction bases with no gene match: 8. In germline, CDR1 is ENHRY, CDR2 SYGVKD. This CDR3 is 13 amino acids long. The CDR3 region has the DNA TGTGCCGGAATAACAGGGGGCGTCTATGGCTACACCTTC. Translated: CAGITGGVYGYTF.

The rearrangement links TRBV5-5 to TRBJ1-5, with 7 bases lining up with TRBD1. This CDR3 is built from 17 residues. Trimming took 0 bases from V and 0 from J; bases not matched to a gene: 6. Looked up from germline, CDR1 is SGHKS and CDR2 is YYEKEE (reference sequence). CDR3 loop: CASSLAGTEYSNQPQHF. Here the CDR3 DNA reads TGTGCCAGCAGCTTGGCCGGGACAGAGTATAGCAATCAGCCCCAGCATTTT.

This clonotype was picked up many times. CDR3 nucleotides: TGTGCCAGCAGTTATCAGCTCTATGGCTACACCTTC. As protein: CASSYQLYGYTF. The V call is TRBV28, the J call TRBJ1-2, with D unresolved. With 4 bases removed from V and 4 bases from J, the gap between germline ends came to 7 bases. There are 12 residues in the CDR3. CDR1 and CDR2 (germline): MDHEN, SYDVKM.

V and J are TRBV3-1 and TRBJ2-1, with D unclear. The CDR3 runs to 11 residues. V shed 4 bases and J shed 9 bases, with 7 bases lying between them. Germline V gives CDR1 LGHDT, CDR2 YNNKEL (reference sequence). The CDR3 DNA reads as TGTGCCAGCAGCCTTTTCGCTGAGCAGTTCTTC. Amino acid sequence: CASSLFAEQFF.

In the case of this clonotype: This may come from a read error, since a much larger clone is one base off. The genes are TRBV2 and TRBJ2-2; 7 nucleotides align to TRBD1. The CDR3 covers 12 residues. Germline V gene lookup returns CDR1 SNHLY and CDR2 FYNNEI. CDR3 bases: TGTGCCACCCAAGAGGGGGCCGGGGAGCTGGTTTTT. Its translation: CATQEGAGELVF.

Concerning this clonotype itself: It may be a read error: a sequence one base away is much more abundant. The genes are TRBV7-2 and TRBJ2-2; possibly TRBD1 or TRBD2 for D (5 bases each). This CDR3 is 14 amino acids long. Germline values: CDR1 SGHTA, CDR2 FQGNSA. The chain's CDR3 is CASSLVVGTGELSF. The CDR3 DNA is TGTGCCAGCAGCTTAGTAGTAGGGACCGGGGAGCTGTCTTTT.

This clonotype was recorded many times. The chain recombines TRBV20-1 with TRBJ1-1, with D possibly being TRBD1 (5 bases). The length of the CDR3 is 14 residues. Germline V gene sequence: CDR1 DFQATT, CDR2 SNEGSKA (reference sequence). The ends were cut back, 5 bases at V and 4 bases at J, with 17 bases in the middle. CDR3 bases: TGCAGTGCTCAATCTGGGGGAAGGCTCACTGAAGCTTTCTTT. Translated, it gives CSAQSGGRLTEAFF.

This clonotype has at least ten counts. V gene TRBV15 combines with J gene TRBJ1-1; 8 bases agree with TRBD1. Germline CDR1 LNHNV, CDR2 YYDKDF (reference sequence). CDR3 length: 16 residues. With 1 base clipped from V and 5 bases from J, the junction kept 9 bases outside the gene matches. DNA for the CDR3: TGTGCCACCAGCAGAGGGAGGCAGGGGGCAGGGACTGAAGCTTTCTTT. It is translated as CATSRGRQGAGTEAFF.

This clonotype was recorded at least ten times. This chain uses TRBV12-3 or TRBV12-4 with TRBJ2-3; 8 nucleotides line up with TRBD2. V lost 3 bases to trimming and J lost 2 bases; unmatched junction nucleotides: 4. CDR3 length: 15 amino acids. The CDR3 loop reads CASSFKRGTTDTQYF. CDR3 coding DNA: TGTGCCAGCAGTTTCAAGCGGGGGACCACAGATACGCAGTATTTT.

The V call is TRBV19, the J call TRBJ1-5; no clear D gene. CDR1 is LNHDA and CDR2 is SQIVND in the germline V gene (reference sequence). The germline V and J ends were trimmed by 7 bases and 6 bases, with 16 bases remaining between them. The CDR3 loop spans 14 amino acids. CDR3 sequence: CASTPPTVGQPQHF. The DNA of the CDR3 is TGTGCCAGTACCCCCCCGACGGTGGGTCAGCCCCAGCATTTT.

This clonotype was detected many times. V and J are TRBV2 and TRBJ1-2; D ambiguous. CDR1 is SNHLY, CDR2 FYNNEI, per germline. Deletions cut 3 bases from V and 4 bases from J, with 9 bases between. CDR3 length: 13 residues. The CDR3 protein is CASSDGMFYGYTF. CDR3 sequence (DNA): TGTGCCAGCAGTGATGGAATGTTCTATGGCTACACCTTC.

This clonotype was seen at least ten times. The genes are TRBV18 and TRBJ2-1; perhaps TRBD1 as D (6 bases). The length of the CDR3 is 13 residues. Germline assignment: CDR1 KGHSH and CDR2 LQKENI. The germline V and J ends were trimmed by 8 bases and 6 bases, with 14 bases remaining between them. In nucleotides, the CDR3 is TGTGCCAGCCGCGAGGGGGTCGGCAATGAGCAGTTCTTC. It translates to CASREGVGNEQFF. Together with reference TRBV18 and TRBJ2-1, the CDR3 gives the full variable domain: NAGVMQNPRHLVRRRGQEARLRCSPMKGHSHVYWYRQLPEEGLKFMVYLQKENIIDESGMPKERFSAEFPKEGPSILRIQQVVRGDSAAYFCASREGVGNEQFFGPGTRLTVL.

This clonotype has only a few counts. J is TRBJ1-4 and V is TRBV3-1, with D unclear. Germline CDR1 and CDR2: LGHDT and YNNKEL (reference sequence). V was cut by 3 bases and J by 7 bases, with 9 bases left in between. CDR3 length: 13 residues. CDR3: CASSQADVEKLFF. The CDR3 DNA is TGTGCCAGCAGCCAGGCCGATGTTGAAAAACTGTTTTTT.

This clonotype came up many times. The gene calls are TRBV7-9 and TRBJ2-7, with 11 bases that match TRBD2. Germline V gene data show CDR1 as SEHNR and CDR2 as FQNEAQ (reference sequence). Trimming took 5 bases from V and 3 from J; bases not matched to a gene: 6. CDR3 length: 15 residues. The CDR3: CASSAGLAAYYEQYF. Written as DNA, the CDR3 is TGTGCCAGCAGCGCGGGACTAGCGGCCTACTACGAGCAGTACTTC.

The table lists this clonotype with a few counts. This chain uses TRBV10-3 with TRBJ2-3; 12 bases match TRBD2. The J segment lost 4 bases and the V segment lost 10 bases, leaving 9 bases of the junction unmatched. CDR3 length equals 15 residues. From germline, CDR1 is ENHRY and CDR2 SYGVKD. This chain's CDR3 is CATSRTSGESDTQYF. CDR3 DNA sequence: TGTGCCACCAGCCGGACTAGCGGGGAATCAGATACGCAGTATTTT.